These 14 T cell receptor beta chains originate from one sample sequenced in a study of shared clonotypes between healthy human individuals. Data came from immunoSEQ multiplex PCR; TCRdb stores just in-frame clones and leaves some out. Of approximately 500,000 clones listed, around 73% are singletons. Sequencing was carried out using PBMCs. Every receptor here comes from a woman aged 40 to 49 in good health. Some clones in this sample may be carry-over from other donors' samples.

The gene calls are TRBV27 and TRBJ1-1; 10 bases line up with TRBD1. Germline-derived CDR1 and CDR2 are MNHEY and SMNVEV (reference sequence). V gave up 5 bases and J gave up 5 bases; unmatched junction bases: 8. The CDR3 loop spans 15 amino acids. CDR3 sequence: CASSINGQGGTEAFF. The CDR3 region has the DNA TGTGCCAGCAGTATCAATGGACAGGGGGGGACTGAAGCTTTCTTT.

V is TRBV6-5 and J is TRBJ2-7; D possibly corresponds to TRBD2 (6 bases). Between the trimmed V and J ends, which lost 4 bases and 0 bases, there was a span of 13 bases. Germline CDR1 and CDR2: MNHEY and SVGAGI. There are 15 residues in the CDR3. CDR3 nucleotides: TGTGCCAGCAGTTTGATTCACGGGAGCTCCTACGAGCAGTACTTC. Its translation is CASSLIHGSSYEQYF.

The V gene is TRBV5-1, the J gene TRBJ1-5, with D possibly being TRBD1 (6 bases). CDR1 is SGHRS, CDR2 YFSETQ, per germline. The CDR3 consists of 13 residues. Deletions cut 3 bases from V and 9 bases from J, with 13 bases between. CDR3 nucleotides: TGCGCCAGCAGCTCCACAGGGTCCGGGCCCCAGCATTTT. Encoded protein: CASSSTGSGPQHF.

The J gene is TRBJ2-7, the V gene TRBV29-1; 8 nucleotides match TRBD2. Trimming removed 3 bases from V and 6 bases from J; junction bases left unmatched: 7. CDR1 and CDR2 (germline): SQVTM, ANQGSEA. This CDR3 has 13 residues. Written as DNA, the CDR3 is TGCAGCGTTGAGACGGGGGGGGTTAGCGAGCAGTACTTC. As protein: CSVETGGVSEQYF.

The chain joins TRBV18 to TRBJ1-3; a weak D match, TRBD1 (5 bases). Between the trimmed V and J ends, which lost 2 bases and 0 bases, there was a span of 8 bases. Germline CDR1 is KGHSH and CDR2 is LQKENI. The CDR3 loop spans 15 amino acids. CDR3 sequence reads: CASSPGAASGNTIYF. DNA for the CDR3: TGTGCCAGCTCACCAGGGGCAGCCTCTGGAAACACCATATATTTT. The variable domain in full, with the rest retrieved from reference TRBV18 and TRBJ1-3, is NAGVMQNPRHLVRRRGQEARLRCSPMKGHSHVYWYRQLPEEGLKFMVYLQKENIIDESGMPKERFSAEFPKEGPSILRIQQVVRGDSAAYFCASSPGAASGNTIYFGEGSWLTVV.

The chain employs TRBV18 and TRBJ2-7; possibly TRBD1 for D (5 bases). The V end lost 1 base, the J end lost 4 bases, and 8 bases lay between the germline ends. This CDR3 spans 13 amino acids. Germline V gene lookup returns CDR1 KGHSH and CDR2 LQKENI. The CDR3 sequence: CASSPHRQYEQYF. The CDR3 DNA reads as TGTGCCAGCTCACCACACAGGCAGTACGAGCAGTACTTC. Variable domain in full (rest from reference TRBV18 and TRBJ2-7): NAGVMQNPRHLVRRRGQEARLRCSPMKGHSHVYWYRQLPEEGLKFMVYLQKENIIDESGMPKERFSAEFPKEGPSILRIQQVVRGDSAAYFCASSPHRQYEQYFGPGTRLTVT.

The chain employs TRBV27 and TRBJ1-1; the D is unclear. The germline V and J ends were trimmed by 2 bases and 4 bases, with 14 bases remaining between them. CDR1 MNHEY and CDR2 SMNVEV come from the germline V gene (reference sequence). The CDR3 has 15 residues. The CDR3 DNA is TGTGCCAGCAGTTTAGTAGGATTTCTGGGCACTGAAGCTTTCTTT. Its translation: CASSLVGFLGTEAFF.

The table lists this clone with a few counts. The chain joins TRBV5-1 to TRBJ1-1, with unresolved D. CDR1 and CDR2 from the germline V gene are SGHRS and YFSETQ. The V gene lost 4 bases and the J gene lost 1 base, with 11 bases spanning the gap. This CDR3 has 14 amino acids. The chain's CDR3 is CASSRKDGNTEAFF. For the CDR3, the DNA is TGCGCCAGCAGCAGAAAGGACGGGAACACTGAAGCTTTCTTT.

This CDR3 reads CASRAGGWSTDTQYF. The CDR3 DNA follows: TGCGCCAGCCGCGCGGGAGGGTGGAGCACAGATACGCAGTATTTT. The V and J genes are TRBV5-1 and TRBJ2-3, with 9 bases identical to TRBD2. There are 15 residues in the CDR3. Trimming cost V 7 bases and J 0 bases; bases outside gene matches: 6. Germline CDR1 is SGHRS and CDR2 is YFSETQ.

This clone has just one count. The J gene is TRBJ2-5, the V gene TRBV11-2; TRBD1 agrees at 7 bases. With V trimmed by 5 bases and J by 5 bases, 5 bases remained unmatched. Germline-derived CDR1 and CDR2 are SGHAT and FQNNGV. This CDR3 region has 13 residues. CDR3: CASSPGQAETQYF. CDR3 DNA: TGTGCCAGCAGCCCAGGACAGGCGGAGACCCAGTACTTC.

Details on this clone: Because the CDR3 is missing its conserved closing phenylalanine or tryptophan, this is likely a read error. The rearrangement joins TRBV4-2 to TRBJ2-7, with no clear D. V lost 2 bases and J lost 6, with 14 bases in between. This CDR3 contains 14 residues. Germline CDR1 reads LGHNA; CDR2 reads YNFKEQ. The CDR3 DNA sequence: TGTGCCAGCAGCCAAAGAGGTATCGGAAGCGAGCAGTACCTC. Encoded protein: CASSQRGIGSEQYL.

With respect to this clone: Sequence at one end of the junction differs from germline and may be a read error. CDR3 sequence: CASSQGEDTGGLFF. The CDR3 region has the DNA TGTGCCAGCAGCCAAGGAGAGGACACCGGGGGGCTGTTTTTT. The V gene is TRBV4-2, the J gene TRBJ2-2; tentatively, D is TRBD2 (6 bases). Germline V lookup: CDR1 LGHNA, CDR2 YNFKEQ. CDR3 size: 14 residues.

The V gene is TRBV23-1, the J gene TRBJ1-1, with unresolved D. TRBV23-1 is an open reading frame, and its role is uncertain. The germline V and J ends were trimmed by 0 bases and 4 bases, with 9 bases remaining between them. The CDR3 loop spans 14 amino acids. The chain's CDR3 is CASSQSVLGTEAFF. CDR3 bases: TGCGCCAGCAGTCAATCCGTCTTGGGCACTGAAGCTTTCTTT.

The chain couples TRBV5-1 to TRBJ2-7; 8 bases line up with TRBD1. The germline V gene has CDR1 SGHRS and CDR2 YFSETQ. This CDR3 has 13 residues. Trimming removed 5 bases from V and 7 bases from J; junction bases left unmatched: 8. CDR3 sequence reads: CASRTGASSEQYF. The CDR3 bases are TGCGCCAGCAGGACAGGGGCCTCATCGGAGCAGTACTTC.